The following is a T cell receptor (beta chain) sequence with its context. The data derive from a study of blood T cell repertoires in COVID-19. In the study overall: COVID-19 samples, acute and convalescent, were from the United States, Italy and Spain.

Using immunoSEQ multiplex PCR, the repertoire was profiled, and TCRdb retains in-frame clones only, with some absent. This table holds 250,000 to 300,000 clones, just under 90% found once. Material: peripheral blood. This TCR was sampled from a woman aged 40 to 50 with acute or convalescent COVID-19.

The CDR3 DNA sequence: TGCGCCAGCAGCGCGCCGGGACTTTTTCTCCAAGAGACCCAGTACTTC. Translating it yields CASSAPGLFLQETQYF. This chain joins TRBV5-1 and TRBJ2-5; TRBD2 is a possible D gene (6 bases). Trimming pared 4 bases from V and 1 base from J, leaving 17 bases between. The CDR3 sequence is 16 residues long. The germline V gene has CDR1 SGHRS and CDR2 YFSETQ.